This entry is about one T cell receptor (beta chain). This sample stems from a study of shared clonotypes between healthy human individuals. Memory CD4+ cells were the fraction left after CD45RA+ naive selection. The CDR3 contains 15 residues. CDR1 is SGHTA, CDR2 FQGNSA, per germline. Germline trimming cut 5 bases from V and 2 bases from J; bases unmatched to any gene: 3. The assay was immunoSEQ multiplex PCR, and TCRdb's table has in-frame clones only and misses some. The sample lists about 2.4 million clones, 80% to 95% seen once, with approximately 0.37% in the top ten. Material: naive CD4+ T cells from PBMCs. Subset indicated: CD45RA+ positively selected. This receptor was identified in a young man in good health. Some clones in this sample may be carry-over from other donors' samples. The genes are TRBV7-2 and TRBJ2-1; 10 nucleotides match TRBD1. CDR3 protein: CASSRGQGPYNEQFF. In DNA, the CDR3 is TGTGCCAGCAGCCGGGGACAGGGGCCCTACAATGAGCAGTTCTTC. The entire variable domain, with the rest obtained from reference TRBV7-2 and TRBJ2-1, is as follows: GAGVSQSPSNKVTEKGKDVELRCDPISGHTALYWYRQSLGQGLEFLIYFQGNSAPDKSGLPSDRFSAERTGGSVSTLTIQRTQQEDSAVYLCASSRGQGPYNEQFFGPGTRLTVL.